Here is one TCR beta chain with its context. The antigen remains undetermined. The V gene lost 4 bases and the J gene lost 3 bases, with 22 bases spanning the gap. The germline gives CDR1 LNHDA, CDR2 SQIVND (reference sequence). The CDR3 has 19 amino acids. These data are taken from a study of cytomegalovirus exposure and HLA in healthy donors. Study-level information: The roughly 120 validation repertoires, a later analysis reported, used the same platform as the approximately 670 repertoires from the first cohort. The study, taken as a whole, reports: Reportedly, diagnosis of cytomegalovirus status by the classifier showed high specificity and sensitivity.

Profiling relied on immunoSEQ multiplex PCR, and the TCRdb table lists in-frame clones only, not all of them. The sample consists of roughly 300,000 clones, roughly 87% of them appearing once. The V and J genes are TRBV19 and TRBJ2-6; TRBD2 might be the D (6 bases). The sequenced sample was PBMCs. The origin of this receptor is a woman in her twenties or thirties in good health and CMV-seropositive. In DNA, the CDR3 is TGTGCCAGTAGTACCGACCCGCCGGGACCCGGGAGTGGGGCCAACGTCCTGACTTTC. Its translation: CASSTDPPGPGSGANVLTF.